The T cell receptor (beta chain) under discussion was sequenced for a study of cytotoxic CD8 clonotypes in ibrutinib-treated CLL. Details on this clone: Its antigen is currently unknown.

The assay was immunoSEQ multiplex PCR, and TCRdb's table has in-frame clones only and misses some. The sample carries tens of thousands of clones, about 70% recorded once. General study results and limits: Clonality showed a rise at ibrutinib response that reversed toward baseline at progression. Circulating CD8+ T-cell counts were tracked by baseline clonality, which exceeded that of age-matched healthy donors.

This CDR3 spans 15 amino acids. V shed 4 bases, J shed 3 bases, and the junction held 6 bases outside the gene matches. Germline V CDR1 and CDR2: SGHRS, YFSETQ. The sample in question was PBMCs, obtained after 24 months of ibrutinib treatment. V usage is TRBV5-1 and J usage is TRBJ1-4, with 7 bases that match TRBD1. This TCR was recovered from a human donor with chronic lymphocytic leukemia. The CDR3 loop is CASSPTGAANEKLFF. CDR3 nucleotide sequence: TGCGCCAGCAGCCCTACAGGGGCGGCTAATGAAAAACTGTTTTTT. The full variable domain, completed using reference TRBV5-1 and TRBJ1-4, is KAGVTQTPRYLIKTRGQQVTLSCSPISGHRSVSWYQQTPGQGLQFLFEYFSETQRNKGNFPGRFSGRQFSNSRSEMNVSTLELGDSALYLCASSPTGAANEKLFFGSGTQLSVL.